This T cell receptor (beta chain) was documented in a study of T cell responses to AZD1222 COVID-19 vaccine. General study findings and limits: Following two doses of AZD1222, Spike-specific TCR breadth and depth rose.

Sequencing used immunoSEQ multiplex PCR; TCRdb keeps in-frame clones, though not all of them. The sample records about 15,000 clones, roughly 90% being singletons. The CDR3 spans 14 residues. Germline V gene sequence: CDR1 SGHVS, CDR2 FQNEAQ. Trimming removed 4 bases at V and 0 bases at J, with 8 bases between. As concerns this clone: Its specificity is not known.

Sequencing was performed on peripheral blood, taken 28 days after the second AZD1222 dose. This chain uses TRBV7-8 with TRBJ2-3, with D unclear. The receptor was isolated from an adult who received the AZD1222 COVID-19 vaccine. The CDR3 bases are TGTGCCAGCAGCTACGAGGAGAGCACAGATACGCAGTATTTT. This codes for CASSYEESTDTQYF.